The T cell receptor (beta chain) described here comes from a study of T cell repertoires in cytomegalovirus infection. From the reads, TCRdb called clonotypes with MiXCR, one entry per CDR3 protein. The data show tens of thousands of distinct CDR3 sequences, under 5% seen once. This clonotype was recorded many times. Per the germline V gene, CDR1 is SGHKS and CDR2 is YYEKEE (reference sequence). Trimming took off 0 bases at V and 4 bases at J, with 11 bases between the two ends. The CDR3 covers 15 residues. The chain carries TRBV5-5 and TRBJ1-3; possible D gene TRBD1, 5 bases. Source material: PBMCs. The receptor was isolated from a human donor in good health (CMV status not recorded). Some clones in this sample may be carry-over from other donors' samples. The CDR3 DNA reads as TGTGCCAGCAGCTTGGATCCAGGGCGCGGAAACACCATATATTTT. Protein product: CASSLDPGRGNTIYF.